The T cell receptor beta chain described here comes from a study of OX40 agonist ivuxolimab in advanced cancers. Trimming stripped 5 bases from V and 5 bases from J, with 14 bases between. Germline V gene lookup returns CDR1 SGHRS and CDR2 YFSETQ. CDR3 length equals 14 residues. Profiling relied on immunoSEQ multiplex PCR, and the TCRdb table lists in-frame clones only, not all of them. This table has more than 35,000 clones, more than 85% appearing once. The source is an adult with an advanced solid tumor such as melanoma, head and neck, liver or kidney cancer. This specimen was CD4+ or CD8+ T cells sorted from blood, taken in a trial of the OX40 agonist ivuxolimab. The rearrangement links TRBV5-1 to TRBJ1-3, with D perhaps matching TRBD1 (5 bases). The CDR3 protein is CASSRDHGRNTIYF. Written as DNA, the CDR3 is TGCGCCAGCAGTCGGGACCACGGCCGAAACACCATATATTTT.